The 3 T cell receptor beta chains reported below all come from one sample, sequenced in a study of shared T cell receptors in the human thymus. Assay used: immunoSEQ multiplex PCR; TCRdb lists only in-frame clones, some missing. The sample lists some 640,000 clones; 80% to 90% were seen once. This sample also appeared in a second study, on human thymus T cells.

Sequencing was done on a sample of thymocytes. All receptors derive from a boy under three years old with a congenital heart defect.

This clone was found a few times. The J gene is TRBJ2-7, the V gene TRBV4-1; D might be TRBD1 (6 bases). The germline V and J ends were trimmed by 2 bases and 5 bases, with 19 bases remaining between them. This CDR3 has 16 amino acids. Per germline, CDR1 MGHRA and CDR2 YSYEKL. CDR3 coding DNA: TGCGCCAGCAGCCAACCTGAGGGACCAGGGGTCCACGAGCAGTACTTC. Its translation is CASSQPEGPGVHEQYF.

This chain joins TRBV4-3 and TRBJ2-5, with 7 bases lining up with TRBD2. V was clipped by 0 bases and J by 0 bases; unmatched bases: 10. CDR3 length: 18 amino acids. Germline CDR1 is LGHNA and CDR2 is YSLEER. CDR3 in amino acids: CASSQDIPPLANQETQYF. The CDR3 nucleotides are TGCGCCAGCAGCCAAGATATCCCCCCACTAGCGAACCAAGAGACCCAGTACTTC.

The J gene is TRBJ2-2, the V gene TRBV19; 9 positions match TRBD1. The CDR3 consists of 15 residues. Looked up from germline, CDR1 is LNHDA and CDR2 is SQIVND (reference sequence). Trimming cost V 5 bases and J 5 bases; bases outside gene matches: 6. CDR3 sequence reads: CASSPGTGRTGELFF. The CDR3 nucleotides read TGTGCCAGTAGTCCCGGGACAGGGAGGACCGGGGAGCTGTTTTTT.